One and the same sample provided the 29 T cell receptor beta chains below, sequenced in a study of CD8 T cells in Susac syndrome. RNA was extracted with the RNeasy kit, and a quantity of roughly 0.5 to 1 ug was reverse transcribed using random hexamers. MiXCR, run by TCRdb on the immunoSEQ multiplex PCR reads, gives a single entry per CDR3 protein. The sample contains 55,000 to 80,000 distinct CDR3 sequences, roughly 93% of which appear only once. Sequenced material: CD4+ T cells from PBMCs. Source of these receptors: a human donor with Susac syndrome.

The chain has TRBV30 and TRBJ2-7, with D possibly TRBD1 on 6 matching bases. Trimming took 2 bases from V and 2 from J, leaving 13 bases between them. In germline, CDR1 is GTSNPN, CDR2 SVGIG (reference sequence). The CDR3 contains 14 residues. CDR3 in amino acids: CAWSQGFGPYEQYF. The DNA of the CDR3 is TGTGCCTGGAGTCAGGGGTTCGGCCCCTACGAGCAGTACTTC.

The rearrangement joins TRBV20-1 to TRBJ1-5; a weak D match, TRBD1 (5 bases). Per germline, CDR1 DFQATT and CDR2 SNEGSKA (reference sequence). Trimming pared 5 bases from V and 4 bases from J, leaving 12 bases between. The CDR3 is 13 amino acids. CDR3 bases: TGCAGTGCTCATCAGGGCTGGAATCAGCCCCAGCATTTT. This sequence encodes CSAHQGWNQPQHF.

V and J are TRBV30 and TRBJ2-1, with no clear D. This CDR3 region has 11 residues. Trimming pared 5 bases from V and 8 bases from J, leaving 10 bases between. The germline gives CDR1 GTSNPN, CDR2 SVGIG (reference sequence). CDR3 in amino acids: CAWAPGYEQFF. The CDR3 nucleotides read TGTGCCTGGGCCCCGGGCTATGAGCAGTTCTTC. The full variable domain, with the rest looked up from reference TRBV30 and TRBJ2-1, is SQTIHQWPATLVQPVGSPLSLECTVEGTSNPNLYWYRQAAGRGLQLLFYSVGIGQISSEVPQNLSASRPQDRQFILSSKKLLLSDSGFYLCAWAPGYEQFFGPGTRLTVL.

This clonotype occurred once. V gene TRBV6-5 combines with J gene TRBJ1-5; weak D call: TRBD1 (5 bases). The CDR3 covers 14 residues. V was shortened by 6 bases and J by 3 bases, with 12 bases between the two germline ends. In germline, CDR1 is MNHEY, CDR2 SVGAGI. CDR3 protein: CASSRDSNNQPQHF. CDR3 nucleotide sequence: TGTGCCAGCAGCCGCGACAGTAACAATCAGCCCCAGCATTTT.

The chain uses TRBV2 and TRBJ1-6, with D possibly TRBD1 on 6 matching bases. Looked up from germline, CDR1 is SNHLY and CDR2 is FYNNEI. V was cut by 5 bases and J by 9 bases, with 20 bases left in between. The length of the CDR3 is 16 residues. The CDR3 sequence: CASSSWDTFRGSPLHF. The CDR3 nucleotides are TGTGCCAGCAGTAGCTGGGACACCTTTCGAGGTTCACCCCTCCACTTT.

The sample holds one count of this clonotype. This chain joins TRBV7-8 and TRBJ2-1; 8 bases fit TRBD2. The CDR3 spans 16 residues. Trimming at V came to 5 bases and at J to 8 bases, leaving 14 bases not matched to a gene. Germline V gene lookup returns CDR1 SGHVS and CDR2 FQNEAQ. In nucleotides, the CDR3 is TGTGCCAGCAGCCCCCTCTGGAGCGGGGGCTTGGATGAGCAGTTCTTC. Encoded protein: CASSPLWSGGLDEQFF. The complete variable domain, with remaining parts taken from reference TRBV7-8 and TRBJ2-1, reads GAGVSQSPRYKVAKRGQDVALRCDPISGHVSLFWYQQALGQGPEFLTYFQNEAQLDKSGLPSDRFFAERPEGSVSTLKIQRTQQEDSAVYLCASSPLWSGGLDEQFFGPGTRLTVL.

This chain connects TRBV2 to TRBJ1-5; the D is unclear. Trimming cost V 3 bases and J 2 bases, with 5 bases left between them. The CDR3 contains 13 residues. CDR1 and CDR2 (germline): SNHLY, FYNNEI. In DNA form, the CDR3 reads TGTGCCAGCAGTGACAGGCGCAATCAGCCCCAGCATTTT. This gives the protein CASSDRRNQPQHF.

V usage is TRBV12-3 or TRBV12-4 and J usage is TRBJ2-3; 8 nucleotides line up with TRBD2. Unmatched junction bases numbered 12, after V lost 8 bases and J lost 2 bases. The CDR3 sequence is 16 residues long. The CDR3 protein is CASGIEIAGTTDTQYF. For the CDR3, the DNA is TGTGCCAGCGGGATTGAGATAGCGGGGACCACAGATACGCAGTATTTT.

The gene calls are TRBV29-1 and TRBJ2-3; no clear D gene. The germline V gene encodes CDR1 SQVTM and CDR2 ANQGSEA. The CDR3 has 12 residues. The V gene lost 7 bases and the J gene lost 3 bases, with 11 bases spanning the gap. The CDR3 region has the DNA TGCAGCGCGAGTAGACCGACAGATACGCAGTATTTT. Amino acid sequence: CSASRPTDTQYF.

The V call is TRBV11-2, the J call TRBJ2-7, with 8 bases identical to TRBD1. After removal of 4 bases from V and 4 bases from J, the junction contained 6 bases not matched to a gene. Germline assignment: CDR1 SGHAT and CDR2 FQNNGV. CDR3 length: 14 residues. In DNA, the CDR3 is TGTGCCAGCAGCTCTTCGACAGGGGCTTACGAGCAGTACTTC. Translation: CASSSSTGAYEQYF.

This chain uses TRBV24-1 with TRBJ1-2; the D is unclear. Germline V CDR1 and CDR2: KGHDR, SFDVKD. The CDR3 is 15 amino acids. Trimming stripped 1 base from V and 5 bases from J, with 13 bases between. The CDR3 here is CATSDLPAGSYGYTF. The CDR3 DNA reads as TGTGCCACCAGTGATTTACCCGCAGGCAGTTATGGCTACACCTTC.

This clonotype was picked up one time. J is TRBJ2-3 and V is TRBV3-1; D is uncertain. Germline CDR1 LGHDT, CDR2 YNNKEL (reference sequence). This CDR3 has 11 amino acids. Trimming cost V 5 bases and J 6 bases, with 6 bases left between them. CDR3 sequence (DNA): TGTGCCAGCAGCTTCCGGGATACGCAGTATTTT. It codes for CASSFRDTQYF.

This chain uses TRBV28 with TRBJ1-2, with D perhaps matching TRBD1 (5 bases). Germline V gene data show CDR1 as MDHEN and CDR2 as SYDVKM. Trimming pared 10 bases from V and 8 bases from J, leaving 20 bases between. CDR3 length: 13 amino acids. The CDR3 DNA is TGTGCCATCGCGGGACGCCGGGCGGAAGGCTACACCTTC. It yields the protein CAIAGRRAEGYTF.

V gene TRBV7-2 combines with J gene TRBJ1-1; D possibly corresponds to TRBD1 (5 bases). CDR1 is SGHTA and CDR2 is FQGNSA in the germline V gene. The CDR3 extends over 12 amino acids. The ends were cut back, 5 bases at V and 7 bases at J, with 11 bases in the middle. CDR3 protein: CASSAGPNEAFF. DNA of the CDR3: TGTGCCAGCAGCGCGGGACCAAATGAAGCTTTCTTT.

The V gene is TRBV19, the J gene TRBJ1-5; D call uncertain. This CDR3 is built from 15 residues. Trimming shortened V by 5 bases and J by 2 bases, and 13 bases separated the two germline ends. Germline V gene sequence: CDR1 LNHDA, CDR2 SQIVND (reference sequence). CDR3 DNA: TGTGCCAGTAGTCTACGGGGTTTTGGCAATCAGCCCCAGCATTTT. It codes for CASSLRGFGNQPQHF.

The CDR3 protein is CASSLSETQYF. DNA for the CDR3: TGTGCCAGCAGTTTATCGGAGACCCAGTACTTC. The chain is built from TRBV28 and TRBJ2-5; D ambiguous. Between the trimmed V and J ends, which lost 1 base and 5 bases, there was a span of 2 bases. Germline values: CDR1 MDHEN, CDR2 SYDVKM. This CDR3 has 11 residues.

The chain links TRBV30 to TRBJ2-1, with D possibly matching TRBD1 (5 bases). The CDR3 runs 16 residues. V dropped 0 bases and J dropped 0 bases, with 12 bases sitting between them. Germline CDR1 GTSNPN, CDR2 SVGIG (reference sequence). The CDR3 DNA sequence: TGTGCCTGGAGTGTCCCCTACAGGAGCTCCTACAATGAGCAGTTCTTC. Translation gives CAWSVPYRSSYNEQFF.

The rearrangement joins TRBV4-3 to TRBJ2-1, with unresolved D. Per the germline V gene, CDR1 is LGHNA and CDR2 is YSLEER. This CDR3 spans 15 amino acids. V lost 0 bases, J lost 0 bases, and 6 bases lay in between. The CDR3 is CASSQEESSYNEQFF. The CDR3 DNA is TGCGCCAGCAGCCAAGAAGAGAGCTCCTACAATGAGCAGTTCTTC.

The chain employs TRBV7-9 and TRBJ2-3; D uncertain. This CDR3 contains 14 residues. Germline V gene data show CDR1 as SEHNR and CDR2 as FQNEAQ (reference sequence). V dropped 2 bases and J dropped 3 bases, with 9 bases sitting between them. This CDR3 reads CASSLRVATDTQYF. In DNA, the CDR3 is TGTGCCAGCAGCTTACGAGTGGCTACAGATACGCAGTATTTT.

This clonotype was seen a few times. The CDR3 spells CASSLGQGPYEQYF. Here the CDR3 DNA reads TGTGCCAGCAGTCTCGGACAGGGCCCCTACGAGCAGTACTTC. This rearrangement joins TRBV25-1 to TRBJ2-7; the match to TRBD1 covers 8 bases. Germline-derived CDR1 and CDR2 are MGHDK and SYGVNS. The trim removed 5 bases at V and 2 bases at J, leaving 5 bases unmatched. The CDR3 is 14 amino acids.

The chain joins TRBV7-2 to TRBJ2-6; no firm D call. CDR1 SGHTA and CDR2 FQGNSA come from the germline V gene. V was pared by 4 bases and J by 0 bases, with 13 bases between. This CDR3 is 17 amino acids long. CDR3 sequence (DNA): TGTGCCAGCAGCTCCCAGAGGCAGATCTCTGGGGCCAACGTCCTGACTTTC. Translating it yields CASSSQRQISGANVLTF.

V and J are TRBV5-1 and TRBJ2-3; no definite D call. The V gene lost 2 bases and the J gene lost 4 bases, with 8 bases spanning the gap. The CDR3 sequence is 13 residues long. The germline V gene has CDR1 SGHRS and CDR2 YFSETQ. The CDR3 protein is CASSFRSADTQYF. CDR3 nucleotide sequence: TGCGCCAGCAGCTTCCGGAGTGCAGATACGCAGTATTTT.

This clonotype was observed a single time. The gene calls are TRBV7-8 and TRBJ2-1; tentative D call: TRBD2 (6 bases). CDR3 length equals 15 residues. Germline assignment: CDR1 SGHVS and CDR2 FQNEAQ. V was shortened by 4 bases and J by 3 bases, with 13 bases between the two germline ends. For the CDR3, the DNA is TGTGCCAGCAGCTCAAGGAGGGGATACTACAATGAGCAGTTCTTC. It specifies CASSSRRGYYNEQFF.

The V and J genes are TRBV7-8 and TRBJ1-2; no definite D call. Germline assignment: CDR1 SGHVS and CDR2 FQNEAQ. The germline V and J ends were trimmed by 0 bases and 7 bases, with 9 bases remaining between them. The CDR3 extends over 13 amino acids. In DNA form, the CDR3 reads TGTGCCAGCAGCTTAGCGCACGGGCCTGGCTACACCTTC. Translated: CASSLAHGPGYTF. Combining the CDR3 with reference TRBV7-8 and TRBJ1-2 gives the whole variable domain GAGVSQSPRYKVAKRGQDVALRCDPISGHVSLFWYQQALGQGPEFLTYFQNEAQLDKSGLPSDRFFAERPEGSVSTLKIQRTQQEDSAVYLCASSLAHGPGYTFGSGTRLTVV.

The chain uses TRBV30 and TRBJ1-5; the D is unclear. CDR1 and CDR2 from the germline V gene are GTSNPN and SVGIG (reference sequence). This CDR3 is 15 amino acids long. The V end was cut by 6 bases, the J end by 4 bases, with 19 bases between. CDR3 loop: CACNFFGGPNQPQHF. CDR3 coding DNA: TGTGCCTGTAATTTTTTTGGAGGGCCTAATCAGCCCCAGCATTTT.

V usage is TRBV5-4 and J usage is TRBJ2-5; D ambiguous. V was clipped by 4 bases and J by 2 bases, with 9 bases between them. Germline V CDR1 and CDR2: SGHNT, YYREEE (reference sequence). CDR3 length: 13 residues. CDR3 sequence reads: CASSPPRQETQYF. The CDR3 DNA reads as TGTGCCAGCAGCCCTCCAAGGCAAGAGACCCAGTACTTC.

This clonotype was observed a single time. This chain links TRBV18 with TRBJ1-3; TRBD1 is a possible D gene (5 bases). Germline V gene data show CDR1 as KGHSH and CDR2 as LQKENI. This CDR3 has 14 residues. V was pared by 2 bases and J by 7 bases, with 12 bases between. CDR3 sequence reads: CASSPETAGNTIYF. The CDR3 DNA sequence: TGTGCCAGCTCACCAGAGACAGCGGGGAACACCATATATTTT.

The gene calls are TRBV3-1 and TRBJ1-6, with 9 bases lining up with TRBD1. This CDR3 is built from 15 residues. CDR1 and CDR2 from the germline V gene are LGHDT and YNNKEL (reference sequence). Trimming at V came to 4 bases and at J to 9 bases, leaving 7 bases not matched to a gene. CDR3 loop: CASSLTGTGTSPLHF. CDR3 in DNA: TGTGCCAGCAGCCTGACAGGGACAGGGACTTCACCCCTCCACTTT.

This chain connects TRBV6-5 to TRBJ2-3, with 11 bases matching TRBD1. V was pared by 4 bases and J by 12 bases, with 6 bases of the junction left unmatched. This CDR3 has 13 residues. Germline V CDR1 and CDR2: MNHEY, SVGAGI. CDR3: CASSLTDRGRQYF. In DNA, the CDR3 is TGTGCCAGCAGTTTGACGGACAGGGGGCGCCAGTATTTT.